Listed below are T cell receptor beta chains from one sample, sequenced in a study of T cell changes during pregnancy in multiple sclerosis. Sequencing used immunoSEQ multiplex PCR; TCRdb keeps in-frame clones, though not all of them. The sample lists tens of thousands of clones, around 93% occurring once. Source: peripheral blood, taken in the first trimester of pregnancy. The receptors shown here come from a female donor with multiple sclerosis, enrolled in a pregnancy study. The CDR3 runs from the conserved cysteine through the conserved F or W. Fields, in order: clone size, V gene, J gene, CDR3 protein. Size tells how often a clone was seen (once, few, many) or the class of an expanded clone, and some rows leave it out.

>.|TRBV10-3|TRBJ2-1
CAISESQKGRASNEQFF
>once|TRBV19|TRBJ1-5
CASRDYEQPQHF
>.|TRBV6-1|TRBJ1-1
CASSYGWRAFF
>.|TRBV18|TRBJ1-4
CASSPPGVRGNEKLFF
>.|TRBV6-5|TRBJ2-1
CASSSWRREKHEQFF
>.|TRBV19|TRBJ1-6
CASSPPGVNNSPLHF
>.|TRBV5-1|TRBJ1-1
CASSLGGTGVLNTEAFF
>.|TRBV6-6|TRBJ2-3
CASSPPSLGTDTQYF
>.|TRBV6-4|TRBJ2-1
CASSALAGGPDEQFF
>once|TRBV11-2|TRBJ2-3
CASSSRLAGASTDTQYF
>.|TRBV25-1|TRBJ2-3
CASSGGLEATSTDTQYF
>.|TRBV6-1|TRBJ2-2
CASSEGRIGELFF
>.|TRBV6-1|TRBJ2-3
CASSGGLAGLQGLRTDTQYF
>.|TRBV29-1|TRBJ2-5
CSVERERAQYF
>few|TRBV6-6|TRBJ2-2
CASSLTPGTGELFF
>.|TRBV19|TRBJ1-5
CASSATGQGNQPQHF
>.|TRBV5-5|TRBJ1-2
CASSRTGGPGGYTF
>.|TRBV5-1|TRBJ1-1
CASNRDGSTEAFF
>.|TRBV7-9|TRBJ2-7
CASSPLWAGLYEQYF
>.|TRBV29-1|TRBJ2-2
CSVGTGAVGELFF
>.|TRBV9|TRBJ2-1
CASSATGSYNEQFF
>.|TRBV11-2|TRBJ2-1
CASSYLGLAGHNEQFF
>.|TRBV10-3|TRBJ2-1
CAIKTVAGDSYNEQFF
>.|TRBV5-1|TRBJ1-5
CASSLGGQVTQPQHF
>.|TRBV21-1|TRBJ2-3
CASSKADSGLTDTQYF
>.|TRBV9|TRBJ2-1
CASNPQGASYNEQFF
>few|TRBV11-1|TRBJ1-5
CASSLDRSGAQHF
>.|TRBV20-1|TRBJ1-5
CSVERPQHF
>.|TRBV7-2|TRBJ2-5
CASSLLGGLAGVAQYF
>.|TRBV11-2|TRBJ2-3
CASSSWTSGTSADTQYF
>.|TRBV7-3|TRBJ1-3
CASSPTTGFGNTIYF
>.|TRBV28|TRBJ2-2
CASTLQGLGGELFF
>.|TRBV7-2|TRBJ2-5
CASIASGGAQETQYF
>.|TRBV5-1|TRBJ2-1
CASSLERGPYNEQFF
>.|TRBV6-1|TRBJ2-1
CASSERGPIREQFF
>.|TRBV6-4|TRBJ1-6
CASSAGVNSPLHF
>.|TRBV4-2|TRBJ2-2
CASSQNAAANTGELFF
>.|TRBV5-6|TRBJ1-3
CASSLEGTGANTIYF
>.|TRBV5-1|TRBJ2-1
CASSSRGSYNEQFF
>.|TRBV7-9|TRBJ1-4
CASSPGEGKLFF
>.|TRBV2|TRBJ1-6
CASNAGNYNSPLHF
>.|TRBV7-9|TRBJ2-1
CASSLFRTGGSSYNEQFF